Sequencing of this T cell receptor beta chain was carried out in a study of cytomegalovirus exposure and HLA in healthy donors. Germline V gene sequence: CDR1 SGHTA, CDR2 FQGNSA. This CDR3 is 14 amino acids long. J gave up 2 bases and V 5 bases, and 3 bases lay outside the gene matches. Regarding the study as a whole: Later work found most CMV-associated TCR beta chains apparently HLA-restricted. The study put 150 or so TCR beta chains on its list as cytomegalovirus-associated. Most of the TCR beta V segments (in an earlier analysis) were productive either about 87% or about 30% of the time. CMV serostatus alone was available as immune exposure information.

PCR was performed using 60 Vbeta and 13 Jbeta primers. The data were produced by immunoSEQ multiplex PCR, yet TCRdb's version contains in-frame clones alone and is incomplete. This table holds about 50,000 clones, approximately 77% found once. Comment on this clone: As yet, its antigen is unknown.

This sequence was found in a woman aged 45-65 years in good health and CMV-seronegative. The sample taken for sequencing was PBMCs. V gene TRBV7-2 combines with J gene TRBJ2-7; 10 bases line up with TRBD1. DNA for the CDR3: TGTGCCAGCAGCCGGGACAGGGGAACCTACGAGCAGTACTTC. Translating it yields CASSRDRGTYEQYF.